Following are 21 T cell receptor beta chains from one sample sequenced in a study of cytomegalovirus exposure and HLA in healthy donors listed by TCRdb under 2017. Library preparation was by the immunoSEQ multiplex PCR assay. A mixture of 60 forward primers for TCR Vbeta segments and 13 reverse primers for TCR Jbeta segments was used in the multiplex PCR. The immuneACCESS repertoire file appears here via TCRdb, limited to in-frame rearrangements. These files lack a portion of the clones; in checked studies, under half of the deficit traces to unresolved V genes, and the cause of the others is not known. The sample table contains roughly 90,000 clones; only one count was recorded for around 90% of them. Jointly, the top ten make up about 2.5% of the sample. Sequenced: PBMCs. The receptors stem from a man aged 18-30 years in good health and CMV-seronegative.

A single count supports this clone. The rearrangement links TRBV7-2 to TRBJ2-7; 7 bases align to TRBD2. V shed 3 bases and J 5 bases; nucleotides not matched to a gene: 4. The germline gives CDR1 SGHTA, CDR2 FQGNSA. The CDR3 covers 13 residues. The CDR3 reads CASSFKTSNEQYF. The DNA of the CDR3 is TGTGCCAGCAGCTTCAAGACTAGCAACGAGCAGTACTTC.

The chain has TRBV18 and TRBJ1-4; 7 bases match TRBD1. This CDR3 has 14 amino acids. Germline trimming cut 5 bases from V and 5 bases from J; bases unmatched to any gene: 5. The germline V gene has CDR1 KGHSH and CDR2 LQKENI. Written as DNA, the CDR3 is TGTGCCAGCTCATCGGACAGGACGAATGAAAAACTGTTTTTT. Residues: CASSSDRTNEKLFF.

The chain is built from TRBV5-1 and TRBJ2-7, with D possibly matching TRBD1 (6 bases). CDR3 length equals 16 residues. Trimming stripped 1 base from V and 4 bases from J, with 18 bases between. Germline V lookup: CDR1 SGHRS, CDR2 YFSETQ. CDR3 sequence (DNA): TGCGCCAGCAGCTTGACCGCCGGACAGCTTGTATACGAGCAGTACTTC. Its protein is CASSLTAGQLVYEQYF.

The chain has TRBV2 and TRBJ1-1; unclear D gene. The CDR3 consists of 12 residues. Looked up from germline, CDR1 is SNHLY and CDR2 is FYNNEI. With 6 bases removed from V and 1 base from J, the gap between germline ends came to 6 bases. CDR3: CASREWNTEAFF. CDR3 DNA sequence: TGTGCCAGCAGGGAGTGGAACACTGAAGCTTTCTTT.

The chain links TRBV27 to TRBJ1-1; D is possibly TRBD1 (5 bases). The V end lost 5 bases, the J end lost 9 bases, and 16 bases lay between the germline ends. This CDR3 has 13 residues. Germline lookup yields CDR1 MNHEY and CDR2 SMNVEV (reference sequence). CDR3 bases: TGTGCCAGCAGTCCCTTCGGGGGGGGGAAAGCTTTCTTT. It codes for CASSPFGGGKAFF.

The J gene is TRBJ2-5, the V gene TRBV6-1; 11 bases agree with TRBD2. Germline V gene lookup returns CDR1 MNHNS and CDR2 SASEGT. The CDR3 consists of 17 residues. The junction had 12 bases not matched to a gene; V was cut back by 4 bases and J by 5 bases. CDR3 sequence: CASSGLAGTSWGETQYF. The CDR3 coding sequence is TGTGCCAGCAGTGGACTAGCGGGAACCTCTTGGGGGGAGACCCAGTACTTC.

V and J are TRBV2 and TRBJ2-7, with TRBD2 matching 8 bases. This CDR3 is 14 amino acids long. Germline V lookup: CDR1 SNHLY, CDR2 FYNNEI. The V and J ends lost 1 base and 4 bases, in that order; junction bases with no gene match: 3. The CDR3 reads CASSEERGIYEQYF. CDR3 in DNA: TGTGCCAGCAGTGAAGAGCGGGGGATTTACGAGCAGTACTTC.

This clone was detected only once. The CDR3 protein is CASSLWTGGSQPQHF. For the CDR3, the DNA is TGTGCCAGCAGTCTCTGGACAGGGGGGAGCCAGCCCCAGCATTTT. The genes are TRBV28 and TRBJ1-5; 10 bases are a match to TRBD1. CDR3 length: 15 residues. With V trimmed by 5 bases and J by 7 bases, 8 bases remained unmatched. The V gene's germline CDR1 is MDHEN and CDR2 SYDVKM.

This chain uses TRBV7-2 with TRBJ2-3, with D maybe TRBD2 (6 bases). Germline lookup yields CDR1 SGHTA and CDR2 FQGNSA. V was cut by 3 bases and J by 5 bases, with 24 bases left in between. The CDR3 covers 18 residues. The DNA for the CDR3 is TGTGCCAGCAGCTTTCAAGGGACGGGAGTTAGGGGCCAAGATACGCAGTATTTT. Translating it yields CASSFQGTGVRGQDTQYF.

This clone is a singleton in its sample. The chain uses TRBV28 and TRBJ2-2; tentatively, D is TRBD1 (5 bases). In germline, CDR1 is MDHEN, CDR2 SYDVKM. V gave up 7 bases and J gave up 6 bases, with 24 bases separating them. The CDR3 extends over 17 amino acids. CDR3 nucleotides: TGTGCCAGCAAAACCCGAAATCATAAGGGGCTGCCCGGGGAGCTGTTTTTT. It encodes CASKTRNHKGLPGELFF.

The V and J genes are TRBV7-3 and TRBJ2-5; 8 bases are a match to TRBD2. V was pared by 2 bases and J by 4 bases, with 6 bases of the junction left unmatched. The CDR3 spans 15 residues. In germline, CDR1 is SGHTA, CDR2 FQGTGA. The CDR3 DNA reads TGTGCCAGCAGCTTATTGGGACTAGAAACAGAGACCCAGTACTTC. The encoded protein is CASSLLGLETETQYF.

This chain connects TRBV4-3 to TRBJ2-7; possibly TRBD2 for D (5 bases). CDR1 is LGHNA, CDR2 YSLEER, per germline. The V end lost 1 base, the J end lost 2 bases, and 9 bases lay between the germline ends. The CDR3 totals 14 residues. This CDR3 is CASSQGRGTYEQYF. CDR3 nucleotides: TGCGCCAGCAGCCAAGGTCGGGGAACCTACGAGCAGTACTTC.

The chain joins TRBV29-1 to TRBJ2-1, with 8 bases that match TRBD2. The trim removed 2 bases at V and 3 bases at J, leaving 3 bases unmatched. The CDR3 spans 14 residues. Germline V gene data show CDR1 as SQVTM and CDR2 as ANQGSEA. CDR3 sequence (DNA): TGCAGCGTTGAAAAAAGCGGGAGCTACAATGAGCAGTTCTTC. Its translation: CSVEKSGSYNEQFF.

This chain uses TRBV7-2 with TRBJ2-3, with 15 bases matching TRBD2. J was trimmed by 4 bases and V by 3 bases; bases with no gene match: 2. Looked up from germline, CDR1 is SGHTA and CDR2 is FQGNSA. The CDR3 has 16 residues. CDR3 region: CASSFGLAGGSDTQYF. CDR3 nucleotide sequence: TGTGCCAGCAGCTTCGGACTAGCGGGGGGGTCAGATACGCAGTATTTT. Using reference TRBV7-2 and TRBJ2-3 for the parts outside the CDR3, the full variable domain is GAGVSQSPSNKVTEKGKDVELRCDPISGHTALYWYRQSLGQGLEFLIYFQGNSAPDKSGLPSDRFSAERTGGSVSTLTIQRTQQEDSAVYLCASSFGLAGGSDTQYFGPGTRLTVL.

This chain links TRBV28 with TRBJ1-1; D remains ambiguous. In germline, CDR1 is MDHEN, CDR2 SYDVKM. V lost 2 bases and J 1 base, leaving 8 bases between the germline ends. This CDR3 is built from 14 residues. Written as DNA, the CDR3 is TGTGCCAGCAGTTTAATACAGACGAACACTGAAGCTTTCTTT. Protein: CASSLIQTNTEAFF.

This chain uses TRBV9 with TRBJ2-7; 8 bases line up with TRBD1. This CDR3 spans 14 amino acids. Germline CDR1 and CDR2: SGDLS and YYNGEE. Losses at the gene ends were 3 bases for V and 3 bases for J; bases not matched to a gene: 5. CDR3 in amino acids: CASSGGQVSYEQYF. CDR3 nucleotides: TGTGCCAGCAGCGGGGGACAGGTGAGCTACGAGCAGTACTTC.

A few counts support this clone. The V call is TRBV4-1, the J call TRBJ2-7, with 9 nucleotides matching TRBD1. The CDR3 is 14 residues long. Germline CDR1 and CDR2: MGHRA and YSYEKL. V lost 3 bases, J lost 7 bases, and 7 bases stayed unmatched. DNA for the CDR3: TGCGCCAGCAGCCAGGACAGGGGACACTTGGAGCAGTACTTC. It yields the protein CASSQDRGHLEQYF.

The chain combines TRBV12-5 with TRBJ2-1; TRBD1 matches 7 bases. This CDR3 is built from 12 residues. In germline, CDR1 is LGHNT, CDR2 FRNRAP. The V gene end was trimmed by 5 bases and the J gene end by 5 bases; junction bases not matched to a gene: 0. CDR3 bases: TGTGCTAGTGGTGACAGGGACAATGAGCAGTTCTTC. It codes for CASGDRDNEQFF.

This chain links TRBV18 with TRBJ1-1; unclear D gene. The CDR3 spans 13 residues. Deletions cut 3 bases from V and 2 bases from J, with 7 bases between. Germline V lookup: CDR1 KGHSH, CDR2 LQKENI. As DNA, the CDR3 is TGTGCCAGCTCACCCCGAGCAAACACTGAAGCTTTCTTT. Amino acids: CASSPRANTEAFF.

The V and J genes are TRBV28 and TRBJ1-1; 10 bases are a match to TRBD1. The junction had 7 bases not matched to a gene; V was cut back by 7 bases and J by 5 bases. CDR1 MDHEN and CDR2 SYDVKM come from the germline V gene. The CDR3 spans 14 residues. CDR3: CASTIRQGATEAFF. As DNA, the CDR3 is TGTGCCAGCACTATTCGACAGGGGGCGACTGAAGCTTTCTTT. The full variable domain, rest sourced from reference TRBV28 and TRBJ1-1, is DVKVTQSSRYLVKRTGEKVFLECVQDMDHENMFWYRQDPGLGLRLIYFSYDVKMKEKGDIPEGYSVSREKKERFSLILESASTNQTSMYLCASTIRQGATEAFFGQGTRLTVV.

This clone has a single count. The V gene is TRBV6-5, the J gene TRBJ2-5, with D tentatively TRBD1 (6 bases). CDR1 is MNHEY and CDR2 is SVGAGI in the germline V gene. The CDR3 is 15 residues long. The ends were cut back, 8 bases at V and 2 bases at J, with 18 bases in the middle. CDR3 loop: CASWRRQVGQETQYF. DNA of the CDR3: TGTGCCAGCTGGAGACGACAGGTGGGGCAAGAGACCCAGTACTTC.